This TCR beta chain originates from a study of cytomegalovirus exposure and HLA in healthy donors. Both 60 Vbeta primers and 13 Jbeta primers went into the PCR. This table comes from immunoSEQ multiplex PCR, and its TCRdb copy is limited to in-frame clones, with some not included. In the table there are about 110,000 clones, around 70% of which are singletons. The CDR3 contains 15 residues. Germline V CDR1 and CDR2: SGHDT, YYEEEE. J was trimmed by 6 bases and V by 5 bases; bases with no gene match: 13. This chain uses TRBV5-6 with TRBJ1-2, with 7 bases matching TRBD1. Sample: PBMCs. The receptor's source is a boy aged 5-17 years in good health and CMV-seronegative. The CDR3 spells CASRKGQQNSHGYTF. The DNA for the CDR3 is TGTGCCAGCAGAAAGGGACAGCAGAATTCCCATGGCTACACCTTC.